The rows below give T cell receptor beta chains drawn from one sample of a study of CD8+ T cells in alopecia areata. Profiling relied on immunoSEQ multiplex PCR, and the TCRdb table lists in-frame clones only, not all of them. The sample includes roughly 210,000 clones, about 40% of them seen just once. The starting material was CD4+ T cells sorted from blood, obtained at approximately week 36, from a patient treated with tofacitinib. These receptors were obtained from a human donor with alopecia areata. Both conserved end residues are part of each CDR3. The order of the fields is V gene, D gene, J gene, clone size, CDR3 DNA, CDR3 protein. A D gene is named only where the DNA matches it firmly. Size tells how often a clone was seen (once, few, many) or the class of an expanded clone, and some rows leave it out.

v_gene: TRBV5-1; d_gene: TRBD1; j_gene: TRBJ2-5; abundance: -; CDR3nt: TGCGCCAGCAGCTTCGACAGGGGGCCCCAAGAGACCCAGTACTTC; CDR3aa: CASSFDRGPQETQYF
v_gene: TRBV18; d_gene: TRBD2; j_gene: TRBJ2-1; abundance: -; CDR3nt: TGTGCCAGCTTGCTAGCGGGAGTCCCCTACAATGAGCAGTTCTTC; CDR3aa: CASLLAGVPYNEQFF
v_gene: TRBV7-6; d_gene: TRBD2; j_gene: TRBJ2-7; abundance: -; CDR3nt: TGTGCCAGCAGCTTAGCAGGGGGACTAGCGGGAGACGAGCAGTACTTC; CDR3aa: CASSLAGGLAGDEQYF
v_gene: TRBV30; d_gene: -; j_gene: TRBJ2-7; abundance: -; CDR3nt: TGTGCCTGGAGTACCTACTACGAGCAGTACTTC; CDR3aa: CAWSTYYEQYF
v_gene: TRBV30; d_gene: TRBD2; j_gene: TRBJ2-3; abundance: few; CDR3nt: TGTGCCTGGAGCATCGGGACTAGCAGATACACAGATACGCAGTATTTT; CDR3aa: CAWSIGTSRYTDTQYF
v_gene: TRBV7-2; d_gene: -; j_gene: TRBJ2-5; abundance: few; CDR3nt: TGTGCCAGCAGCTTAGTTGGGTTTGGCGCCGAGGAGACCCAGTACTTC; CDR3aa: CASSLVGFGAEETQYF
v_gene: TRBV7-2; d_gene: TRBD2; j_gene: TRBJ2-3; abundance: once; CDR3nt: TGTGCCAGCAGCACGCTGGGACTAGCGGGACCAGATACGCAGTATTTT; CDR3aa: CASSTLGLAGPDTQYF
v_gene: TRBV2; d_gene: TRBD2; j_gene: TRBJ2-7; abundance: few; CDR3nt: TGTGCCAGCAGTGAAAGACTAGCGGCCTACGAGCAGTACTTC; CDR3aa: CASSERLAAYEQYF
v_gene: TRBV6-5; d_gene: -; j_gene: TRBJ1-1; abundance: few; CDR3nt: TGTGCCAGCAGTTTCCGGGACCCGAAAGCTTTCTTT; CDR3aa: CASSFRDPKAFF
v_gene: TRBV29-1; d_gene: -; j_gene: TRBJ2-3; abundance: few; CDR3nt: TGCAGCGTTGACACCGTTTCTAGCACAGATACGCAGTATTTT; CDR3aa: CSVDTVSSTDTQYF
v_gene: TRBV4-1; d_gene: TRBD1; j_gene: TRBJ2-3; abundance: few; CDR3nt: TGCGCCAGCAGCCTGCCGGACAGGGGGATAGCAGATACGCAGTATTTT; CDR3aa: CASSLPDRGIADTQYF
v_gene: TRBV9; d_gene: -; j_gene: TRBJ2-1; abundance: few; CDR3nt: TGTGCCAGCAGCGAATATACGGCCAATGAGCAGTTCTTC; CDR3aa: CASSEYTANEQFF
v_gene: TRBV5-7; d_gene: -; j_gene: TRBJ2-5; abundance: -; CDR3nt: TGTGCCAGCAGCTGGATTGGGGAAGGTTCCTCCCAGTACTTC; CDR3aa: CASSWIGEGSSQYF
v_gene: TRBV30; d_gene: -; j_gene: TRBJ1-1; abundance: few; CDR3nt: TGTGCCTGGAGACTCATGTTACCGAACACTGAAGCTTTCTTT; CDR3aa: CAWRLMLPNTEAFF
v_gene: TRBV4-1; d_gene: -; j_gene: TRBJ1-5; abundance: few; CDR3nt: TGCGCCAGCAGCCAAGGGGGAGATCAGCCCCAGCATTTT; CDR3aa: CASSQGGDQPQHF
v_gene: TRBV7-2; d_gene: -; j_gene: TRBJ2-3; abundance: few; CDR3nt: TGTGCCAGCAGCGCTTTGCCCCTGGCTACGCAGTATTTT; CDR3aa: CASSALPLATQYF
v_gene: TRBV7-2; d_gene: -; j_gene: TRBJ2-7; abundance: -; CDR3nt: TGTGCCAGCAGCCCTTTTGGGAGGCGAAATTCCTACGAGCAGTACTTC; CDR3aa: CASSPFGRRNSYEQYF
v_gene: TRBV29-1; d_gene: -; j_gene: TRBJ2-7; abundance: -; CDR3nt: TGCAGCGTTGGCCAACGCAGGCCGCTTGAGCAGTACTTC; CDR3aa: CSVGQRRPLEQYF
v_gene: TRBV7-9; d_gene: -; j_gene: TRBJ2-7; abundance: few; CDR3nt: TGTGCCAGCAGCCCGTCCACCTACGAGCAGTACTTC; CDR3aa: CASSPSTYEQYF
v_gene: TRBV5-1; d_gene: TRBD1; j_gene: TRBJ2-7; abundance: once; CDR3nt: TGCGCCAGCAGCTTAGGGGGACAGCATATGGAGCAGTACTTC; CDR3aa: CASSLGGQHMEQYF
v_gene: TRBV18; d_gene: -; j_gene: TRBJ2-5; abundance: -; CDR3nt: TGTGCCAGCTCACCTGACTTGTGGGAGACCCAGTACTTC; CDR3aa: CASSPDLWETQYF
v_gene: TRBV5-6; d_gene: -; j_gene: TRBJ2-3; abundance: once; CDR3nt: TGTGCCAGCAGCCGACCCTTAGTGAGCACAGATACGCAGTATTTT; CDR3aa: CASSRPLVSTDTQYF